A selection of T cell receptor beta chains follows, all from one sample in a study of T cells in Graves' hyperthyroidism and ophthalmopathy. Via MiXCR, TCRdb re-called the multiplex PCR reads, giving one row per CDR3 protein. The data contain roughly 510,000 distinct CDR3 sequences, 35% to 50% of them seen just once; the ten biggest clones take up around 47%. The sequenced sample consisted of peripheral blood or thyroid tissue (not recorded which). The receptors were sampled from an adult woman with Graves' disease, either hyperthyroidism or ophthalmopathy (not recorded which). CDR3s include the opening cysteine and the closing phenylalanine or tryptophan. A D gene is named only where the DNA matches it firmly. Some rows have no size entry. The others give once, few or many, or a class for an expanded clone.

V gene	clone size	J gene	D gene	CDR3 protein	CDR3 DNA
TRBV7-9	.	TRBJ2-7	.	CASQGTAGDEQYF	TGCGCCAGCCAGGGGACAGCGGGGGACGAGCAGTACTTC
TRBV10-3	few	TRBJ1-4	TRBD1	CASRPGQRNEKLFF	TGTGCCTCTCGACCGGGACAGAGAAATGAAAAACTGTTTTTT
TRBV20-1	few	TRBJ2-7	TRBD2	CSAARETLEQYF	TGCAGTGCGGCGCGGGAGACGCTCGAGCAGTACTTC
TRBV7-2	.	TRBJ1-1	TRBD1	CASSSGGGGMNTEAFF	TGTGCCAGCAGCTCAGGGGGGGGGGGCATGAACACTGAAGCTTTCTTT
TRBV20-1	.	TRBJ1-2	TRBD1	CSARSTGQGGSYGYTF	TGCAGTGCTAGATCTACAGGACAGGGGGGATCCTATGGCTACACCTTC
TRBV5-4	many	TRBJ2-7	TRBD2	CASSLTGGNEQYF	TGTGCCAGCAGCTTGACGGGGGGGAACGAGCAGTACTTC
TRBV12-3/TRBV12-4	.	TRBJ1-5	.	CASNAQNRDQPQHF	TGTGCCAGCAACGCCCAGAACAGGGATCAGCCCCAGCATTTT
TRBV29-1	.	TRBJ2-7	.	CSVKDLQRGKTYEQYF	TGCAGCGTTAAGGACCTTCAAAGGGGCAAGACCTACGAGCAGTACTTC
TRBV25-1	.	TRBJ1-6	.	CASSSTNIDPGRQFNSPLHF	TGTGCCAGCAGTTCCACGAACATAGATCCGGGGAGACAATTCAATTCACCCCTCCACTTT
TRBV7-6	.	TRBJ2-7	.	CASSVTELAEQYF	TGTGCCAGCAGCGTAACAGAGCTAGCCGAGCAGTACTTC
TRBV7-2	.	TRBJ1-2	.	CASSEPPGWPYTF	TGTGCCAGCAGCGAACCCCCGGGTTGGCCCTACACCTTC
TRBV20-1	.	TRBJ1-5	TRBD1	CSALYGTGIWTQHF	TGCAGTGCCCTATACGGGACAGGGATTTGGACCCAGCATTTT
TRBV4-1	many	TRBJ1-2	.	CASSLTTRGLNYGYTF	TGCGCCAGCAGCCTAACCACAAGGGGCCTTAACTATGGCTACACCTTC
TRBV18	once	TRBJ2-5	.	CASSSGQVGTQYF	TGTGCCAGCTCATCGGGACAAGTAGGGACCCAGTACTTC
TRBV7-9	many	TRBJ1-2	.	CASSLNSFYGYTF	TGTGCCAGCAGCTTAAACAGTTTCTATGGCTACACCTTC
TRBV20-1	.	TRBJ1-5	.	CSARVTGSGNQPQHF	TGCAGTGCTAGAGTCACGGGGTCCGGCAATCAGCCCCAGCATTTT
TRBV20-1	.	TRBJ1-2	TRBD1	CSASSTGLNYGYTF	TGCAGTGCTAGCTCGACAGGGTTAAACTATGGCTACACCTTC
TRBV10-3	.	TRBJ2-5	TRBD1	CAIGNRGETQYF	TGTGCCATCGGGAACAGGGGTGAGACCCAGTACTTC
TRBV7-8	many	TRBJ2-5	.	CASSLSRDRETQYF	TGTGCCAGCAGCCTATCCCGGGACCGAGAGACCCAGTACTTC
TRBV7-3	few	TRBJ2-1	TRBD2	CASRNPGGNEQFF	TGTGCCAGCAGGAACCCCGGGGGGAATGAGCAGTTCTTC
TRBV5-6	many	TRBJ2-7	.	CASSYGTRRYEQYF	TGTGCCAGCAGCTATGGCACTCGCCGCTACGAGCAGTACTTC
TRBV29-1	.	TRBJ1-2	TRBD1	CSVDRANGYTF	TGCAGCGTCGACAGGGCGAATGGCTACACCTTC
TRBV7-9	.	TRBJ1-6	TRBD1	CASRDVQGNNSPLHF	TGTGCCAGCAGAGATGTACAGGGGAATAATTCACCCCTCCACTTT
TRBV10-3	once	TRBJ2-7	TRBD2	CASLSAGGPREQYF	TGTGCCTCCCTCTCTGCGGGAGGGCCGAGGGAGCAGTACTTC
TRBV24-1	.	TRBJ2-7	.	CATSITGTSSSYEQYF	TGTGCCACCAGTATTACCGGGACGTCGAGCTCCTACGAGCAGTACTTC
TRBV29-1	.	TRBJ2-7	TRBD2	CSKYSSARSGSSYEQYF	TGCAGCAAGTACAGCAGTGCTAGAAGCGGGAGCTCCTACGAGCAGTACTTC
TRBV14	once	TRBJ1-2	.	CASSIDSTTGGYTF	TGTGCCAGTAGTATAGACTCTACGACTGGTGGCTACACCTTC
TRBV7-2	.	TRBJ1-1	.	CASRLESGASNTEAFF	TGTGCCAGCAGGCTAGAGTCAGGGGCCTCGAACACTGAAGCTTTCTTT
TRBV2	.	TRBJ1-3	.	CASSGSGTGNTIYF	TGTGCCAGCAGTGGATCAGGGACTGGAAACACCATATATTTT
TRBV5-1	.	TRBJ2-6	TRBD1	CASALTGGVRANVLTF	TGCGCCAGCGCACTGACAGGGGGCGTAAGGGCCAACGTCCTGACTTTC
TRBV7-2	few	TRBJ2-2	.	CASSHNGELFF	TGTGCCAGCAGCCATAACGGGGAGCTGTTTTTT
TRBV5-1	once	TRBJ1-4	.	CASNPGATNEKLFF	TGCGCCAGCAACCCAGGGGCAACTAATGAAAAACTGTTTTTT
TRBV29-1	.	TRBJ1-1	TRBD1	CSVEAQGAPEAFF	TGCAGCGTTGAAGCCCAGGGGGCACCTGAAGCTTTCTTT
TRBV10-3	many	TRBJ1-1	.	CAISSQENTEAFF	TGTGCCATCAGCTCGCAAGAGAACACTGAAGCTTTCTTT